What follows describes a single T cell receptor (beta chain). The entry originates in a study of blood T cell repertoires in COVID-19. At the level of the study: Samples taken during acute and convalescent COVID-19 were collected in the United States, Italy and Spain. PBMCs, B-cell-depleted T cells, or T cells provided the cDNA or gDNA that made up the material.

Methods used by the authors: It was from reference gene primer amplification that nucleated cell counts were estimated. Libraries were prepared by immunoSEQ multiplex PCR; TCRdb keeps only in-frame clonotypes and omits some of them. V and J calls and clone size are given by that table; D and trimming were obtained from the DNA. The sample includes roughly 100,000 clones, 90% to 95% of them seen just once. This CDR3 has 14 residues. Trimming took 7 bases from V and 9 from J; bases not matched to a gene: 11. Looked up from germline, CDR1 is SGHRS and CDR2 is YFSETQ. The rearrangement links TRBV5-1 to TRBJ2-1; 9 bases align to TRBD2. The specimen sequenced was peripheral blood. This receptor was taken from a human donor in a cohort sampled during active COVID-19. The CDR3 loop is CASSPSGIEGEQFF. As DNA, the CDR3 is TGCGCCAGCTCCCCTAGCGGGATAGAGGGTGAGCAGTTCTTC.